Listed below are T cell receptor beta chains from one sample, sequenced in a study of CXCR3-negative and CXCR3-positive naive CD8 T cells. Reprocessing the 5' RACE reads, TCRdb reports a single entry for every CDR3 protein and omits DNA. This sample contains about 150,000 distinct CDR3 sequences. Sequencing was done on a sample of naive CXCR3+ CD8+ T cells from blood. These receptor sequences come from a human donor in good health. Some clones in this sample may be carry-over from other donors' samples. Both conserved end residues are part of each CDR3.

v_gene	j_gene	CDR3aa
TRBV29-1	TRBJ2-2	CSVELNSGIGGELFF
TRBV6-6	TRBJ2-1	CASSPITSGRFNEQFF
TRBV28	TRBJ1-2	CASSGAGVFYGYTF
TRBV29-1	TRBJ2-7	CSVGARSGTYERYF
TRBV29-1	TRBJ1-1	CSDTTAMNTEAFF
TRBV11-2	TRBJ2-5	CASSLAEVGLAKETQYF
TRBV29-1	TRBJ2-2	CSVGARGDTGELFF
TRBV5-5	TRBJ1-4	CASSLIPQGSMTNEKVFF
TRBV10-3	TRBJ1-4	CAISDLDLAAATNEKLFF
TRBV30	TRBJ1-5	CAWSGWNEPQHF
TRBV2	TRBJ2-1	CASIYGGNEQFF
TRBV7-9	TRBJ1-1	CASRHGKFEAFF
TRBV2	TRBJ2-3	CASSEGVAGFTDTQYF
TRBV29-1	TRBJ2-1	CSVTGDLDEQFF
TRBV7-2	TRBJ1-1	CASSLVWVVGRGEAFF
TRBV20-1	TRBJ2-1	CSARNPDSHSYNEQFF
TRBV5-4	TRBJ2-7	CASSLRLGAGVYEQYF